Below, 9 T cell receptor beta chains from the same sample are listed, as sequenced in a study of graft-versus-host responses after intestinal transplantation. Some clones are missing from TCRdb's copy, which holds only in-frame ones; the method was immunoSEQ multiplex PCR. The sample carries more than 70,000 clones, under 95% recorded once. Their cognate antigens are unknown. The starting material was unstimulated CD8+ T cells sorted from spleen or lymph node cells, obtained before transplant. These TCRs come from a human donor who was the organ donor for an intestinal transplant.

The sample holds a few counts of this clone. The chain employs TRBV19 and TRBJ1-1; TRBD1 is a possible D gene (6 bases). This CDR3 has 14 amino acids. Trimming pared 3 bases from V and 4 bases from J, leaving 12 bases between. Germline CDR1 and CDR2: LNHDA and SQIVND (reference sequence). CDR3 nucleotides: TGTGCCAGTAGTATTTACAGGGAAGGCACTGAAGCTTTCTTT. This gives the protein CASSIYREGTEAFF.

The rearrangement joins TRBV27 to TRBJ2-1, with unresolved D. This CDR3 has 13 amino acids. Germline CDR1 is MNHEY and CDR2 is SMNVEV (reference sequence). V lost 0 bases and J 9 bases, leaving 9 bases between the germline ends. In nucleotides, the CDR3 is TGTGCCAGCAGTTTATCCCGAACGGGTGAGCAGTTCTTC. Its protein is CASSLSRTGEQFF.

The gene calls are TRBV7-9 and TRBJ2-7; no definite D call. Looked up from germline, CDR1 is SEHNR and CDR2 is FQNEAQ (reference sequence). The CDR3 is made up of 12 amino acids. Trimming removed 0 bases from V and 5 bases from J, with 5 bases in between. CDR3 DNA sequence: TGTGCCAGCAGCTTAGCGAGGAACGAGCAGTACTTC. Its protein product is CASSLARNEQYF.

The CDR3 region is CASSGTSGGYNEQFF. Written as DNA, the CDR3 is TGTGCCAGCAGTGGGACTAGCGGGGGGTACAATGAGCAGTTCTTC. The rearrangement joins TRBV6-4 to TRBJ2-1; 14 bases align to TRBD2. CDR1 and CDR2 (germline): MRHNA, SNTAGT. The CDR3 spans 15 residues. Trimming cost V 4 bases and J 4 bases; bases outside gene matches: 0.

The V and J genes are TRBV7-6 and TRBJ2-1, with D tentatively TRBD1 (6 bases). This CDR3 is built from 13 residues. The germline V gene encodes CDR1 SGHVS and CDR2 FNYEAQ. The V gene lost 2 bases and the J gene lost 6 bases, with 8 bases spanning the gap. CDR3 protein: CASSLRGTNEQFF. The CDR3 coding sequence is TGTGCCAGCAGCTTAAGGGGGACCAATGAGCAGTTCTTC.

V usage is TRBV2 and J usage is TRBJ1-2, with 9 bases fitting TRBD1. This CDR3 spans 15 amino acids. After removal of 6 bases from V and 4 bases from J, the junction contained 9 bases not matched to a gene. Germline lookup yields CDR1 SNHLY and CDR2 FYNNEI. The CDR3 bases are TGTGCCAGCAGGGAACTTACAGGGGGCACCTATGGCTACACCTTC. This translates into CASRELTGGTYGYTF.

V gene TRBV5-6 combines with J gene TRBJ1-1; no firm D call. This CDR3 comprises 15 residues. Germline V gene lookup returns CDR1 SGHDT and CDR2 YYEEEE. The V gene lost 0 bases and the J gene lost 6 bases, with 15 bases spanning the gap. CDR3: CASSLEMAGLAEAFF. The CDR3 DNA is TGTGCCAGCAGCTTGGAGATGGCGGGATTGGCTGAAGCTTTCTTT.

The J gene is TRBJ1-2, the V gene TRBV14; no clear D. The V and J ends lost 4 bases and 4 bases respectively, with 10 bases between them. The CDR3 is 13 amino acids. The V gene's germline CDR1 is SGHDN and CDR2 FVKESK. The CDR3 sequence: CASSPEGLYGYTF. The DNA of the CDR3 is TGTGCCAGCAGCCCCGAGGGCCTCTATGGCTACACCTTC.

V gene TRBV4-1 combines with J gene TRBJ1-1; possible D gene TRBD1, 5 bases. The germline gives CDR1 MGHRA, CDR2 YSYEKL. V was trimmed by 2 bases and J by 7 bases, leaving 11 bases between them. The CDR3 extends over 13 amino acids. As DNA, the CDR3 is TGCGCCAGCAGCCAACAAAACAGGATTGAAGCTTTCTTT. This encodes CASSQQNRIEAFF.